The entry below gives a single T cell receptor (beta chain) sequence along with its context. Trimming took off 5 bases at V and 4 bases at J, with 20 bases between the two ends. Germline V gives CDR1 MDHEN, CDR2 SYDVKM. The CDR3 is 16 residues long. This record belongs to a study of blood T cell repertoires in COVID-19. Study-level information: Specimens from acute and convalescent COVID-19 originated in the United States, Italy and Spain. T cells, B-cell-depleted T cells, or PBMCs supplied cDNA or gDNA.

As processed by the authors: For nucleated cells, counts were estimated from reference gene primer amplification. Assay: immunoSEQ multiplex PCR; the TCRdb copy retains only in-frame clones and omits some. The V and J calls and clone size come from that table; D and trimming were worked out from the DNA. The sample has about 120,000 clones, approximately 87% seen once; the top ten hold roughly 30%. The sequenced material came from peripheral blood. The TCR sequence derives from a woman aged 70-85 years with acute or convalescent COVID-19. This rearrangement joins TRBV28 to TRBJ2-5; D is possibly TRBD1 (6 bases). The CDR3 region is CASSIPTGTPRETQYF. CDR3 DNA sequence: TGTGCCAGCAGTATCCCCACCGGGACACCAAGAGAGACCCAGTACTTC.